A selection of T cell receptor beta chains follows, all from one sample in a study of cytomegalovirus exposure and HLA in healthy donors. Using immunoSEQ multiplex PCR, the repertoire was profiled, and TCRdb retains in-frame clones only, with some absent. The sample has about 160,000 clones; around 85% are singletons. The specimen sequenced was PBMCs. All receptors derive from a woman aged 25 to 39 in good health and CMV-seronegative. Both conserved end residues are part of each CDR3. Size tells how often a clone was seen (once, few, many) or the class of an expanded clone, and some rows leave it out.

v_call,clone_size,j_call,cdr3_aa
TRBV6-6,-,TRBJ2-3,CASVLWVGDTQYF
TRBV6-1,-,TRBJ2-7,CASSESSRVLSRYEQYF
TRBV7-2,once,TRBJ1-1,CASSQGRVLGAFF
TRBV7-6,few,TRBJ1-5,CASSLFQGQPQHF
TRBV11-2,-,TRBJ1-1,CASSKRALLPSTEAFF
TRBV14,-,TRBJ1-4,CASRDLLGPRVTMAIATNEKLFF
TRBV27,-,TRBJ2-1,CASSPMTSGALNEQFF
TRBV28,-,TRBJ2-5,CASSLQGGRLTQYF
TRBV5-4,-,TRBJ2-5,CASSPGLDQETQYF
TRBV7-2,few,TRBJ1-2,CASSLGDRELRGYTF
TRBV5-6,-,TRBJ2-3,CASSSGGESTDTQYF
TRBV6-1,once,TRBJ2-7,CASSGAGSSYEQYF
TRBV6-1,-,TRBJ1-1,CASRRTGVDTEAFF
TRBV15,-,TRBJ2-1,CATSRRRDPGHEQFF
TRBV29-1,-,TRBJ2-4,CSALGLENIQYF
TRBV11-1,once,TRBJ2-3,CASSGRTSGSADTQYF
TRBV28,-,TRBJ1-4,CASSLRLSTNEKLFF
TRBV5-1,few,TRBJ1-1,CASMYTIGVNTEAFF
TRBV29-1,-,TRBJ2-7,CSVGLAGGRGAYEQYF
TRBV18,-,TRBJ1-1,CASSATQVDTEAFF
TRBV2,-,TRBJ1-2,CASSEKSWGYTF
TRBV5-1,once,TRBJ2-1,CASSLGALAGGSLYEQFF
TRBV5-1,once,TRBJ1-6,CAATDKPNTLADSPLHF
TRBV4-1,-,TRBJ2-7,CASSQESDRWYEQYF
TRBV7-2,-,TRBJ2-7,CASTVWTSGRGAYEQYF
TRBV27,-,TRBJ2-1,CASALWGRAGGLGEQFF
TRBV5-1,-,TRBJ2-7,CASSLASGQYEQYF
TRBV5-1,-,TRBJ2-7,CASSSGPTGAHSYEQYF
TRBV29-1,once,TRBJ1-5,CSVSTGLHQPQHF
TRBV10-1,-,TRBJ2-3,CASRLSTQYF
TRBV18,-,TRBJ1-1,CASSPPPGVTEAFF
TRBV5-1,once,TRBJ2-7,CASSLDGGNLDEQYF
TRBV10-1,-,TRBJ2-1,CARLGEREAYNEQFF
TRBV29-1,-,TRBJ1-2,CSAADSFNYDYTF
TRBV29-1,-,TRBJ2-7,CSPDHLTYEQYF